This T cell receptor (beta chain) was sequenced in a study of blood T cell repertoires in COVID-19. Background on the study: The study drew acute and convalescent COVID-19 samples from the United States, Italy and Spain. From T cells, B-cell-depleted T cells, or PBMCs came the material, which was cDNA or gDNA.

In the study's own analysis: For nucleated cells, counts were estimated from reference gene primer amplification. Profiled with immunoSEQ multiplex PCR; TCRdb holds only in-frame clones, not every one. V, J and clone size are taken as reported in that table, and D and trimming were inferred from the DNA itself. The sample has around 170,000 clones, just under 80% seen once; the top ten hold approximately 15%. Germline lookup yields CDR1 MGHDK and CDR2 SYGVNS. V was shortened by 1 base and J by 2 bases, with 8 bases between the two germline ends. The CDR3 contains 14 residues. Input material: peripheral blood. The V and J genes are TRBV25-1 and TRBJ2-5; D possibly corresponds to TRBD1 (5 bases). This clonotype was obtained from a woman of 80 years or more with acute or convalescent COVID-19. CDR3: CASSESNRQETQYF. The DNA for the CDR3 is TGTGCCAGCAGTGAATCTAACAGGCAAGAGACCCAGTACTTC.